The 2 T cell receptor beta chains below come from one sample, sequenced in a study of blood T cells in healthy people across ages. Alongside a J-beta primer mix, a sample-barcoded 5' primer served in a second PCR lasting about 6 to 11 cycles. Using its own MiXCR run on the 5' RACE reads, TCRdb lists one record per CDR3 protein. The sample has about 1.7 million distinct CDR3 sequences; roughly 27% are singletons. The sequenced sample was blood. The receptor source for this set is a woman aged 30 to 39 in good health.

The V and J genes are TRBV6-5 and TRBJ2-1; 8 nucleotides match TRBD1. Germline V gene sequence: CDR1 MNHEY, CDR2 SVGAGI. The CDR3 is 16 residues long. V dropped 5 bases and J dropped 6; count of bases not matched to a gene: 12. The DNA for the CDR3 is TGTGCCAGCAGTATCCGACAGGGGATGGTGGGCAATGAGCAGTTCTTC. Protein: CASSIRQGMVGNEQFF.

With regard to this clonotype: This may be a read error, as it is one base from a much larger clone. The genes are TRBV29-1 and TRBJ1-1; D perhaps matches TRBD1 (5 bases). The length of the CDR3 is 14 residues. CDR1 and CDR2 from the germline V gene are SQVTM and ANQGSEA. As DNA, the CDR3 is TGCAGCGTTGTAATAGGGGAGGGGAACACTGGAGCTTTCTTT. Amino acids: CSVVIGEGNTGAFF.